This passage covers 29 T cell receptor beta chains from one sample sequenced in a study of CXCR3-negative and CXCR3-positive naive CD8 T cells. Overall study results and limits: Naive CXCR3-positive cells had TRB CDR3s more hydrophobic than those of CXCR3-negative naive cells.

Via 5' RACE with UMI labels, TRB cDNA libraries were prepared. After re-calling the 5' RACE reads, TCRdb lists one entry per CDR3 protein, DNA absent. Across about 94,000 distinct CDR3 sequences, the top ten clones capture around 0.58% of the sample. These receptors have no identified antigens. Sequencing was done on a sample of naive CXCR3+ CD8+ T cells from blood. Indicated subset: CD45RO-CCR7+CD27+CD95- naive CD8+ T cells expressing CXCR3 (TNR3+). All receptors come from a human donor in good health. Some clones in this sample may be carry-over from other donors' samples.

The rearrangement links TRBV28 to TRBJ2-1; TCRdb's assignment of TRBD1 cannot be checked, as there is no DNA. The CDR3 runs to 15 residues. Germline assignment: CDR1 MDHEN and CDR2 SYDVKM. The CDR3 sequence is CASSLVGPTGNEQFF.

V gene TRBV7-9 combines with J gene TRBJ2-5. This CDR3 spans 13 amino acids. Germline V lookup: CDR1 SEHNR, CDR2 FQNEAQ (reference sequence). The CDR3 spells CASSLVVEETQYF.

The chain couples TRBV28 to TRBJ2-2. CDR1 and CDR2 from the germline V gene are MDHEN and SYDVKM. The CDR3 consists of 13 residues. This CDR3 reads CASSFVGDLGLFF.

The chain carries TRBV11-3 and TRBJ2-1; the D gene TCRdb calls, TRBD2, cannot be checked with no DNA. CDR1 SGHNT and CDR2 YENEEA come from the germline V gene. The CDR3 runs to 14 residues. The CDR3 region is CASSLGREVDEQFF.

This CDR3 reads CASKSSPEREWEDTQYF. V usage is TRBV6-2 or TRBV6-3 and J usage is TRBJ2-3; TCRdb gives TRBD2 as the D gene, but with no DNA this cannot be confirmed. This CDR3 is 17 amino acids long. The V gene's germline CDR1 is MNHEY and CDR2 SVGEGT.

J is TRBJ2-1 and V is TRBV29-1; there is no DNA to check the TCRdb D call of TRBD1. Germline CDR1 reads SQVTM; CDR2 reads ANQGSEA. This CDR3 spans 15 amino acids. The CDR3 sequence is CSIGQNLPSYNEQFF.

The rearrangement links TRBV14 to TRBJ2-1. CDR3 length: 12 amino acids. The germline V gene has CDR1 SGHDN and CDR2 FVKESK. The CDR3: CASSHIYNEQFF. The whole variable domain, remainder taken from reference TRBV14 and TRBJ2-1, is EAGVTQFPSHSVIEKGQTVTLRCDPISGHDNLYWYRRVMGKEIKFLLHFVKESKQDESGMPNNRFLAERTGGTYSTLKVQPAELEDSGVYFCASSHIYNEQFFGPGTRLTVL.

The chain uses TRBV6-5 and TRBJ2-1; TCRdb returns TRBD2, unconfirmable since there is no DNA. Germline CDR1 MNHEY, CDR2 SVGAGI. The CDR3 spans 13 residues. The CDR3 sequence is CASSPGTSGEQFF.

This rearrangement joins TRBV7-8 to TRBJ2-7; TCRdb outputs TRBD2, but without DNA this stays unchecked. CDR1 and CDR2 (germline): SGHVS, FQNEAQ. This CDR3 contains 14 residues. CDR3 amino acids: CASSLDSGVREQYF. Based on the CDR3 plus reference TRBV7-8 and TRBJ2-7, the full variable domain is GAGVSQSPRYKVAKRGQDVALRCDPISGHVSLFWYQQALGQGPEFLTYFQNEAQLDKSGLPSDRFFAERPEGSVSTLKIQRTQQEDSAVYLCASSLDSGVREQYFGPGTRLTVT.

V usage is TRBV28 and J usage is TRBJ2-7. This CDR3 spans 12 amino acids. Germline CDR1 reads MDHEN; CDR2 reads SYDVKM. CDR3 residues: CASTSTSYEQYF.

This clonotype counts as medium-sized (0.01 to 0.1%) by frequency. V is TRBV6-2 or TRBV6-3 and J is TRBJ2-1. This CDR3 has 14 amino acids. In germline, CDR1 is MNHEY, CDR2 SVGEGT. This chain's CDR3 is CASSYSDGFNEQFF.

The chain links TRBV14 to TRBJ2-1. The length of the CDR3 is 13 residues. Germline CDR1 is SGHDN and CDR2 is FVKESK. Here the CDR3 reads CASSQSRSNVQFF.

This chain links TRBV21-1 with TRBJ2-7; the TCRdb D gene call, TRBD1, has no DNA to confirm it. TRBV21-1 is a pseudogene segment. The CDR3 is made up of 17 amino acids. The CDR3 loop is CASSGRESGPPSYEQYF.

The rearrangement uses TRBV19 and TRBJ1-2; the TCRdb call, TRBD1, lacks DNA for checking. Germline CDR1 and CDR2: LNHDA and SQIVND (reference sequence). CDR3 length: 14 residues. CDR3 sequence reads: CASSGTGEIYGYTF. The variable domain in full, completed from reference TRBV19 and TRBJ1-2, reads DGGITQSPKYLFRKEGQNVTLSCEQNLNHDAMYWYRQDPGQGLRLIYYSQIVNDFQKGDIAEGYSVSREKKESFPLTVTSAQKNPTAFYLCASSGTGEIYGYTFGSGTRLTVV.

V usage is TRBV28 and J usage is TRBJ2-4; TCRdb's D gene call, TRBD1, goes unchecked for lack of DNA. The CDR3 is made up of 16 amino acids. Germline CDR1 and CDR2: MDHEN and SYDVKM. The CDR3 spells CASTETGRVAKNTQYF.

This chain connects TRBV27 to TRBJ1-1; TCRdb proposes TRBD1, but this gene call is untestable without DNA. Germline lookup yields CDR1 MNHEY and CDR2 SMNVEV (reference sequence). The CDR3 length is 11 residues. CDR3 sequence reads: CASEAGSEAFF.

The chain combines TRBV7-6 with TRBJ2-3; the TCRdb call, TRBD1, lacks DNA for checking. CDR1 and CDR2 from the germline V gene are SGHVS and FNYEAQ. CDR3 size: 14 residues. CDR3 protein: CASSPPPPPDTQYF. Variable domain in full (rest from reference TRBV7-6 and TRBJ2-3): GAGVSQSPRYKVTKRGQDVALRCDPISGHVSLYWYRQALGQGPEFLTYFNYEAQQDKSGLPNDRFSAERPEGSISTLTIQRTEQRDSAMYRCASSPPPPPDTQYFGPGTRLTVL.

The CDR3 sequence is CSVEAGTPYEQYF. The genes are TRBV29-1 and TRBJ2-7. CDR1 SQVTM and CDR2 ANQGSEA come from the germline V gene. The CDR3 spans 13 residues.

J is TRBJ2-7 and V is TRBV6-2 or TRBV6-3; TCRdb proposes TRBD2, but this gene call is untestable without DNA. From germline, CDR1 is MNHEY and CDR2 SVGEGT. The CDR3 length is 17 residues. The CDR3: CASSYSLRVASGYEQYF.

This sequence joins TRBV7-9 and TRBJ1-5; the TRBD1 assignment by TCRdb is unverifiable without DNA. Germline CDR1 reads SEHNR; CDR2 reads FQNEAQ (reference sequence). The CDR3 is 15 amino acids. CDR3 protein: CASSSDRAVNQPQHF.

This chain links TRBV4-1 with TRBJ2-7; the TCRdb D gene call, TRBD2, has no DNA to confirm it. The length of the CDR3 is 18 residues. The germline CDR1 and CDR2 sequences are MGHRA and YSYEKL. The CDR3 here is CASSQDPQGIVVSYEQYF.

This sequence joins TRBV6-5 and TRBJ2-1; TCRdb proposes TRBD2, but this gene call is untestable without DNA. The CDR3 runs to 17 residues. Germline V gene data show CDR1 as MNHEY and CDR2 as SVGAGI. CDR3 residues: CASSYSFLAGGPSEQFF.

V gene TRBV7-3 combines with J gene TRBJ2-7; TCRdb's D gene call, TRBD1, goes unchecked for lack of DNA. Germline assignment: CDR1 SGHTA and CDR2 FQGTGA. The CDR3 extends over 13 amino acids. This CDR3 is CASTGGEKDEQYF.

The V call is TRBV12-3 or TRBV12-4, the J call TRBJ1-3. The CDR3 sequence is 15 residues long. This CDR3 is CASSYDTRSGNTIYF.

This sequence joins TRBV20-1 and TRBJ2-1; TCRdb picks TRBD2, but there is no DNA to check that call. This CDR3 is built from 13 residues. CDR1 DFQATT and CDR2 SNEGSKA come from the germline V gene (reference sequence). CDR3 loop: CLLPGTSYNEQFF.

The chain combines TRBV6-2 or TRBV6-3 with TRBJ2-7. CDR1 and CDR2 (germline): MNHEY, SVGEGT. The CDR3 covers 13 residues. The CDR3 loop reads CASRISNSNEQYF.

The rearrangement joins TRBV20-1 to TRBJ2-7; TCRdb proposes TRBD1, but this gene call is untestable without DNA. This CDR3 is built from 14 residues. Germline-derived CDR1 and CDR2 are DFQATT and SNEGSKA (reference sequence). The chain's CDR3 is CSAKGQRISYEQYF.

The V gene is TRBV12-3 or TRBV12-4, the J gene TRBJ1-5. The CDR3 spans 15 residues. The CDR3 protein is CASSLGSPYNRPQHF.

The chain is built from TRBV11-2 and TRBJ2-4; as DNA is missing, the TRBD2 call by TCRdb cannot be tested. The CDR3 runs 13 residues. Germline V gives CDR1 SGHAT, CDR2 FQNNGV. The CDR3 sequence: CASSWGLAGDPYF.